The T cell receptor beta chain described here comes from a study of blood T cell repertoires in COVID-19. On the study more broadly: COVID-19 samples, acute and convalescent, were from the United States, Italy and Spain. In each case, the material was cDNA or gDNA derived from T cells, B-cell-depleted T cells, or PBMCs.

Original processing notes: It was from reference gene primer amplification that nucleated cell counts were estimated. Here immunoSEQ multiplex PCR was the method, and the copy in TCRdb shows in-frame clones only, minus some. That table furnishes V, J and clone size, whereas the DNA furnished D and trimming. This sample has more than 150,000 clones; 80% occur once, and the top ten carry about 0.5%. Germline V CDR1 and CDR2: SGDLS, YYNGEE. V lost 0 bases to trimming and J lost 4 bases, with 15 bases between them. There are 16 residues in the CDR3. The chain carries TRBV9 and TRBJ2-3, with TRBD2 as a possible D gene (7 bases). This receptor was obtained from a man aged 60 to 69 with acute or convalescent COVID-19. Sequencing input: peripheral blood. The chain's CDR3 is CASSVEGGAVADTQYF. The CDR3 DNA reads TGTGCCAGCAGCGTAGAGGGGGGGGCCGTGGCAGATACGCAGTATTTT.